These 24 T cell receptor beta chains came from one sample sequenced in a study of shared clonotypes between healthy human individuals (dated by TCRdb to 2019 to 2021). Library creation used the immunoSEQ multiplex PCR assay. Not all clones reach the TCRdb copy of this immuneACCESS table, which keeps in-frame sequences only. Checked studies attribute under half of the gap to unresolved V genes and leave the rest unexplained. This sample has millions of clones in its table, and around nine tenths of those were observed once. About 0.13% of the sample belongs to the ten largest clones. Input material: naive CD4+ T cells sorted from blood. The cell subset or site label of this sample denotes: CD45RA+ positively selected. These receptors were obtained from a man between 18 and 29 years old in good health.

This chain links TRBV12-2 with TRBJ2-7; the table names TRBD2, a call not compared with the DNA. TRBV12-2 is termed a pseudogene. The length of the CDR3 is 17 residues. The CDR3 region has the DNA TGTGCAAGTCGCTCCCCCCCTCTGCGGGGGGTCGCCTACGAGCAGTACTTC. Translating gives CASRSPPLRGVAYEQYF.

The chain recombines TRBV6-4 with TRBJ1-1; D is possibly TRBD1 (5 bases). The CDR3 consists of 13 residues. Trimming pared 6 bases from V and 8 bases from J, leaving 16 bases between. Germline V gene lookup returns CDR1 MRHNA and CDR2 SNTAGT. In DNA, the CDR3 is TGTGCCAGCAGCCTCGGGACCGGGGGGGAAGCTTTCTTT. Its protein is CASSLGTGGEAFF.

The chain recombines TRBV7-3 with TRBJ2-5; D gene ambiguous. Germline V gene lookup returns CDR1 SGHTA and CDR2 FQGTGA. Trimming cost V 3 bases and J 5 bases, with 10 bases left between them. CDR3 length: 13 amino acids. Here the CDR3 reads CASSFSSSETQYF. The CDR3 DNA reads as TGTGCCAGCAGCTTTTCCAGTTCTGAGACCCAGTACTTC.

V is TRBV2 and J is TRBJ1-4; D call uncertain. CDR1 and CDR2 (germline): SNHLY, FYNNEI. The CDR3 is 13 amino acids. V dropped 3 bases and J dropped 4 bases, with 6 bases sitting between them. CDR3 protein: CASSDGYNEKLFF. CDR3 in DNA: TGTGCCAGCAGTGACGGTTATAATGAAAAACTGTTTTTT.

The chain joins TRBV5-6 to TRBJ1-2, with 8 bases fitting TRBD1. Trimming cost V 0 bases and J 3 bases; bases outside gene matches: 7. CDR3 length: 16 amino acids. CDR1 and CDR2 (germline): SGHDT, YYEEEE. CDR3: CASSLDTSGGDYGYTF. The CDR3 coding sequence is TGTGCCAGCAGCTTGGATACGTCAGGGGGCGACTATGGCTACACCTTC.

CDR3 region: CASSLGQGTRDTQYF. In DNA form, the CDR3 reads TGCGCCAGCAGCTTGGGACAGGGGACACGAGATACGCAGTATTTT. The chain is built from TRBV5-1 and TRBJ2-3; 8 positions agree with TRBD1. Germline assignment: CDR1 SGHRS and CDR2 YFSETQ. With 0 bases clipped from V and 5 bases from J, the junction kept 5 bases outside the gene matches. The CDR3 extends over 15 amino acids.

Turning to this clone: At the DNA level, this CDR3 is encoded by other sequences in the same sample as well. The chain couples TRBV18 to TRBJ2-6; D unresolved. The CDR3 spans 14 residues. Trimming removed 2 bases from V and 1 base from J, with 3 bases in between. Germline V gene data show CDR1 as KGHSH and CDR2 as LQKENI. The CDR3 here is CASSPGSGANVLTF. CDR3 DNA sequence: TGTGCCAGCTCACCAGGATCTGGGGCCAACGTCCTGACTTTC.

This clone was recorded once. The chain joins TRBV5-6 to TRBJ1-1; weak D call: TRBD1 (6 bases). In germline, CDR1 is SGHDT, CDR2 YYEEEE. This CDR3 is built from 18 residues. V lost 4 bases to trimming and J lost 0 bases, with 22 bases between them. CDR3 in amino acids: CASSPKRQAMWMNTEAFF. CDR3 nucleotides: TGTGCCAGCAGCCCGAAACGACAGGCGATGTGGATGAACACTGAAGCTTTCTTT.

The V gene is TRBV19, the J gene TRBJ1-5; D is unclear. Germline V gene sequence: CDR1 LNHDA, CDR2 SQIVND (reference sequence). The germline V and J ends were trimmed by 7 bases and 1 base, with 14 bases remaining between them. The CDR3 length is 15 residues. CDR3 loop: CASTSLWGSNQPQHF. The CDR3 coding sequence is TGTGCCAGTACTTCACTCTGGGGAAGCAATCAGCCCCAGCATTTT.

CDR3 region: CASSTRTKTDTQYF. The CDR3, as DNA: TGTGCCAGCAGCACACGGACAAAGACAGATACGCAGTATTTT. This sequence joins TRBV11-3 and TRBJ2-3, with D perhaps matching TRBD1 (5 bases). CDR3 length: 14 amino acids. Germline loops: CDR1 SGHNT, CDR2 YENEEA. Trimming left V 5 bases short and J 3 bases short, with 12 bases between.

CDR3 in DNA: TGTGCCAGCAGTTTAGGGGGAACGGGGGTTGCTGAGCAGTACTTC. This sequence encodes CASSLGGTGVAEQYF. This chain links TRBV27 with TRBJ2-7; weak D call: TRBD2 (6 bases). Germline assignment: CDR1 MNHEY and CDR2 SMNVEV (reference sequence). Trimming removed 2 bases at V and 7 bases at J, with 18 bases between. There are 15 residues in the CDR3.

Here the CDR3 DNA reads TGCGCCAGCAGCGGGCCTAGGGAGACCCAGTACTTC. This gives the protein CASSGPRETQYF. The V call is TRBV5-1, the J call TRBJ2-5; D gene uncertain. In germline, CDR1 is SGHRS, CDR2 YFSETQ. The CDR3 spans 12 residues. The ends were cut back, 4 bases at V and 5 bases at J, with 9 bases in the middle.

This chain connects TRBV4-1 to TRBJ2-2; 9 nucleotides align to TRBD1. The CDR3 has 16 residues. Germline V gene data show CDR1 as MGHRA and CDR2 as YSYEKL. Trimming cost V 4 bases and J 5 bases; bases outside gene matches: 8. The CDR3 spells CASSRIPGQGTGELFF. CDR3 in DNA: TGCGCCAGCAGCCGAATCCCGGGACAGGGAACCGGGGAGCTGTTTTTT.

The gene calls are TRBV6-5 and TRBJ2-2; D is undetermined. Germline V lookup: CDR1 MNHEY, CDR2 SVGAGI. V lost 1 base, J lost 6 bases, and 15 bases lay in between. The CDR3 has 16 residues. The CDR3 sequence is CASSYFLPRGPGELFF. The CDR3 DNA reads TGTGCCAGCAGTTACTTCCTACCTCGAGGCCCCGGGGAGCTGTTTTTT.

This rearrangement joins TRBV25-1 to TRBJ1-6, with a possible D match to TRBD1 (5 bases). Germline values: CDR1 MGHDK, CDR2 SYGVNS. V gave up 3 bases and J gave up 9 bases, with 9 bases separating them. This CDR3 region has 13 residues. DNA for the CDR3: TGTGCCAGCAGTGAGGCAGGGCTTTCACCCCTCCACTTT. Amino acids: CASSEAGLSPLHF.

CDR3 sequence reads: CASSLDGIYGYTF. The CDR3 DNA follows: TGTGCCAGCAGCTTAGACGGAATCTATGGCTACACCTTC. The gene calls are TRBV7-8 and TRBJ1-2, with unresolved D. The CDR3 consists of 13 residues. Germline V CDR1 and CDR2: SGHVS, FQNEAQ. V gave up 1 base and J gave up 4 bases, with 7 bases separating them.

This chain uses TRBV4-2 with TRBJ2-5, with D possibly TRBD1 on 6 matching bases. TRBJ2-7 explains the end of the DNA better; the J call may be wrong. Germline CDR1 LGHNA, CDR2 YNFKEQ. The CDR3 is made up of 15 amino acids. The chain's CDR3 is CASSQDSNREGEQYF. CDR3 nucleotides: TGTGCCAGCAGCCAAGATTCAAACAGGGAAGGCGAGCAGTACTTC.

The chain employs TRBV6-5 and TRBJ1-5; D not certain. V was clipped by 9 bases and J by 1 base, with 13 bases between them. The CDR3 contains 14 residues. The germline V gene encodes CDR1 MNHEY and CDR2 SVGAGI. In DNA form, the CDR3 reads TGTGCCAGTGGTCGGGGAGAGAGCAATCAGCCCCAGCATTTT. This translates into CASGRGESNQPQHF.

V usage is TRBV5-1 and J usage is TRBJ2-2; D could derive from TRBD1 or TRBD2 (6 bases each). The V end was cut by 0 bases, the J end by 0 bases, with 9 bases between. Germline CDR1 SGHRS, CDR2 YFSETQ. This CDR3 has 16 residues. In nucleotides, the CDR3 is TGCGCCAGCAGCTTGGAGGGGGGCGCGAACACCGGGGAGCTGTTTTTT. Its translation: CASSLEGGANTGELFF.

The V and J genes are TRBV27 and TRBJ2-1, with TRBD2 matching over 10 bases. This CDR3 is built from 16 residues. J lost 3 bases, V lost 4 bases, and 6 bases had no gene match. CDR1 and CDR2 from the germline V gene are MNHEY and SMNVEV (reference sequence). CDR3 protein: CASSSAGLAVYNEQFF. DNA of the CDR3: TGTGCCAGCAGTTCCGCCGGACTAGCGGTCTACAATGAGCAGTTCTTC.

V is TRBV19 and J is TRBJ1-4; D is perhaps TRBD1 (5 bases). The CDR3 runs to 14 residues. Germline loops: CDR1 LNHDA, CDR2 SQIVND (reference sequence). The V gene lost 5 bases and the J gene lost 8 bases, with 15 bases spanning the gap. CDR3 sequence reads: CASSPPFRAEKLFF. The CDR3 coding sequence is TGTGCCAGTAGTCCCCCGTTCAGGGCGGAAAAACTGTTTTTT.

This clone was seen a single time. The chain recombines TRBV7-2 with TRBJ1-1; 11 positions agree with TRBD1. The ends lost 5 bases at V and 4 bases at J; junction bases unmatched: 6. This CDR3 has 15 amino acids. Germline lookup yields CDR1 SGHTA and CDR2 FQGNSA. The DNA for the CDR3 is TGTGCCAGCAGCCTAGACGGGACAGGGGGCACTGAAGCTTTCTTT. This gives the protein CASSLDGTGGTEAFF.

This clone is a singleton in its sample. The rearrangement uses TRBV7-3 and TRBJ2-2, with TRBD1 identical over 8 bases. V gave up 4 bases and J gave up 1 base; unmatched junction bases: 8. The CDR3 extends over 17 amino acids. The germline gives CDR1 SGHTA, CDR2 FQGTGA. The CDR3 reads CASSSSSGTGNTGELFF. Written as DNA, the CDR3 is TGTGCCAGCAGCTCCTCCTCCGGGACAGGGAACACCGGGGAGCTGTTTTTT.

Details on this clone: The same CDR3 is also encoded by other DNA sequences in this sample. The V gene is TRBV11-2, the J gene TRBJ2-1, with TRBD2 identical over 8 bases. CDR1 and CDR2 (germline): SGHAT, FQNNGV. V trimming: 5 bases; J trimming: 0 bases; junction bases outside the gene matches: 3. The CDR3 loop spans 15 amino acids. For the CDR3, the DNA is TGTGCCAGCAGCCTAAGCGGGGGCTCCTACAATGAGCAGTTCTTC. This gives the protein CASSLSGGSYNEQFF.